The 19 T cell receptor beta chains below were found in one sample sequenced in a study of identical twins. TCRdb re-derived calls from the 5' RACE reads in MiXCR, one entry per CDR3 protein. Altogether roughly 720,000 distinct CDR3 sequences are present, over 15% being singletons, with the ten largest covering around 13%. The same data also contributed to another study, on T cells expressing NK-cell markers.

The sample taken for sequencing was PBMCs. The receptor set was obtained from a woman between 18 and 29 years old in good health.

The V call is TRBV29-1, the J call TRBJ2-1; D gene uncertain. V lost 5 bases, J lost 2 bases, and 7 bases lay in between. Germline CDR1 SQVTM, CDR2 ANQGSEA. The CDR3 is made up of 12 amino acids. This chain's CDR3 is CSVPGPYNEQFF. CDR3 bases: TGCAGCGTTCCCGGGCCCTACAATGAGCAGTTCTTC.

Many counts were recorded for this clonotype. The chain carries TRBV7-9 and TRBJ2-5; 7 positions match TRBD1. Germline values: CDR1 SEHNR, CDR2 FQNEAQ (reference sequence). The CDR3 length is 15 residues. The trim removed 2 bases at V and 1 base at J, leaving 4 bases unmatched. The DNA of the CDR3 is TGTGCCAGCAGCTTACAGGGACAGCCCCAAGAGACCCAGTACTTC. Its protein is CASSLQGQPQETQYF.

In DNA, the CDR3 is TGTGCCAGTACCCTGGGAGCCAGCGATCAGCCCCAGCATTTT. Amino acids: CASTLGASDQPQHF. The chain is built from TRBV19 and TRBJ1-5; no reliable D call. CDR1 and CDR2 from the germline V gene are LNHDA and SQIVND (reference sequence). Trimming shortened V by 7 bases and J by 5 bases, and 15 bases separated the two germline ends. The CDR3 spans 14 residues. Complete variable domain (other parts from reference TRBV19 and TRBJ1-5): DGGITQSPKYLFRKEGQNVTLSCEQNLNHDAMYWYRQDPGQGLRLIYYSQIVNDFQKGDIAEGYSVSREKKESFPLTVTSAQKNPTAFYLCASTLGASDQPQHFGDGTRLSIL.

V usage is TRBV13 and J usage is TRBJ2-3, with D possibly TRBD1 on 6 matching bases. CDR3 length: 17 amino acids. The V gene's germline CDR1 is PRHDT and CDR2 FYEKMQ (reference sequence). With 6 bases removed from V and 0 bases from J, the gap between germline ends came to 19 bases. In DNA, the CDR3 is TGTGCCAGCAGACCAAACCCCGGGACATCTAGCACAGATACGCAGTATTTT. It yields the protein CASRPNPGTSSTDTQYF.

The chain uses TRBV19 and TRBJ2-4; no clear D. The CDR3 length is 14 residues. Trimming left V 6 bases short and J 0 bases short, with 9 bases between. Germline V CDR1 and CDR2: LNHDA, SQIVND (reference sequence). The CDR3 coding sequence is TGTGCCAGTAGCCAGATATTAGCCAAAAACATTCAGTACTTC. This translates into CASSQILAKNIQYF.

V gene TRBV20-1 combines with J gene TRBJ1-5; a possible D gene is TRBD1 (5 bases). The CDR3 is 13 residues long. In germline, CDR1 is DFQATT, CDR2 SNEGSKA (reference sequence). The ends were cut back, 3 bases at V and 7 bases at J, with 13 bases in the middle. CDR3 protein: CSASWGREQPQHF. CDR3 nucleotide sequence: TGCAGTGCTAGTTGGGGGAGGGAGCAGCCCCAGCATTTT.

The table lists this clonotype with a few counts. The V gene is TRBV20-1, the J gene TRBJ2-3, with 7 bases matching TRBD2. From germline, CDR1 is DFQATT and CDR2 SNEGSKA (reference sequence). The J segment lost 4 bases and the V segment lost 5 bases, leaving 9 bases of the junction unmatched. The CDR3 has 14 amino acids. The CDR3 bases are TGCAGTGCTCTCAGACGACTAGCCCCAGATACGCAGTATTTT. It is translated as CSALRRLAPDTQYF.

The CDR3 sequence is CASNRGRVRPHEQFF. DNA for the CDR3: TGTGCCAGCAACCGCGGGAGGGTCCGGCCTCATGAGCAGTTCTTC. The rearrangement uses TRBV6-2 or TRBV6-3 and TRBJ2-1, with 9 bases aligning to TRBD2. Germline CDR1 MNHEY, CDR2 SVGEGT. This CDR3 contains 15 residues. Germline trimming cut 7 bases from V and 8 bases from J; bases unmatched to any gene: 12.

V is TRBV11-2 and J is TRBJ2-5; D remains unclear. Trimming pared 5 bases from V and 2 bases from J, leaving 9 bases between. CDR1 and CDR2 (germline): SGHAT, FQNNGV. The CDR3 runs 13 residues. CDR3: CASSPLLQETQYF. CDR3 nucleotide sequence: TGTGCCAGCAGCCCCCTCCTACAAGAGACCCAGTACTTC. Based on the CDR3 plus reference TRBV11-2 and TRBJ2-5, the full variable domain is EAGVAQSPRYKIIEKRQSVAFWCNPISGHATLYWYQQILGQGPKLLIQFQNNGVVDDSQLPKDRFSAERLKGVDSTLKIQPAKLEDSAVYLCASSPLLQETQYFGPGTRLLVL.

The V and J genes are TRBV20-1 and TRBJ2-7; TRBD2 aligns across 13 bases. The germline V gene encodes CDR1 DFQATT and CDR2 SNEGSKA (reference sequence). The length of the CDR3 is 15 residues. V trimming: 6 bases; J trimming: 0 bases; junction bases outside the gene matches: 5. In DNA form, the CDR3 reads TGCAGTGCAACAACTAGCGGGGGGGCCTCCTACGAGCAGTACTTC. This codes for CSATTSGGASYEQYF.

In this sample, this clonotype turned up a few times. The chain is built from TRBV4-2 and TRBJ2-2, with unresolved D. The CDR3 runs 14 residues. V shed 3 bases and J shed 0 bases, with 5 bases lying between them. CDR1 is LGHNA and CDR2 is YNFKEQ in the germline V gene. The CDR3 loop is CASSQYANTGELFF. The CDR3 bases are TGTGCCAGCAGCCAGTACGCGAACACCGGGGAGCTGTTTTTT.

The chain couples TRBV27 to TRBJ1-1; D not resolved. This CDR3 contains 14 residues. Trimming took off 6 bases at V and 4 bases at J, with 15 bases between the two ends. Germline CDR1 MNHEY, CDR2 SMNVEV (reference sequence). The chain's CDR3 is CASSSAGFTTEAFF. The CDR3 nucleotides read TGTGCCAGCAGCTCTGCCGGGTTTACCACTGAAGCTTTCTTT.

The rearrangement links TRBV29-1 to TRBJ2-2; 8 positions agree with TRBD1. CDR3 size: 13 residues. V shed 2 bases, J shed 6 bases, and the junction held 2 bases outside the gene matches. Looked up from germline, CDR1 is SQVTM and CDR2 is ANQGSEA. The CDR3 DNA is TGCAGCGTTGAAAGGACAGGGCCCGGGGAGCTGTTTTTT. It is translated as CSVERTGPGELFF.

The rearrangement joins TRBV6-2 or TRBV6-3 to TRBJ2-1, with 15 bases matching TRBD2. J was trimmed by 7 bases and V by 5 bases; bases with no gene match: 6. The CDR3 extends over 16 amino acids. Germline CDR1 and CDR2: MNHEY and SVGEGT. The CDR3 here is CASSGGLAGGNNEQFF. The CDR3 DNA follows: TGTGCCAGCAGTGGGGGACTAGCGGGAGGCAATAATGAGCAGTTCTTC.

The chain links TRBV15 to TRBJ2-7, with a weak D call TRBD2 (5 bases). CDR3 length equals 15 residues. Germline V lookup: CDR1 LNHNV, CDR2 YYDKDF (reference sequence). V dropped 5 bases and J dropped 4 bases, with 18 bases sitting between them. CDR3 bases: TGTGCCACCAGCCCCCCTGCGAGGGTCGGGTACGAGCAGTACTTC. Encoded protein: CATSPPARVGYEQYF.

This sequence joins TRBV7-2 and TRBJ2-5; maybe TRBD2 (5 bases). This CDR3 region has 14 residues. The V end lost 1 base, the J end lost 1 base, and 7 bases lay between the germline ends. CDR1 SGHTA and CDR2 FQGNSA come from the germline V gene. CDR3 coding DNA: TGTGCCAGCAGCTTAGGGAGGCCCCAAGAGACCCAGTACTTC. Protein sequence: CASSLGRPQETQYF.

The CDR3 is CASRTKGFGTQYF. The DNA of the CDR3 is TGTGCCAGCCGGACAAAAGGGTTCGGGACCCAGTACTTC. The chain links TRBV6-1 to TRBJ2-5; a weak D match, TRBD1 (5 bases). The germline V and J ends were trimmed by 8 bases and 7 bases, with 17 bases remaining between them. This CDR3 contains 13 residues. The germline CDR1 and CDR2 sequences are MNHNS and SASEGT.

V gene TRBV7-2 combines with J gene TRBJ2-5; 11 bases map to TRBD2. The CDR3 is 16 amino acids. Trimming took 5 bases from V and 1 from J; bases not matched to a gene: 6. The germline V gene encodes CDR1 SGHTA and CDR2 FQGNSA. Here the CDR3 DNA reads TGTGCCAGCAGCCCTCGACTAGCGGGGTTCCAAGAGACCCAGTACTTC. As protein: CASSPRLAGFQETQYF.

The chain recombines TRBV7-9 with TRBJ2-1; tentative D call: TRBD1 (6 bases). The CDR3 has 16 amino acids. The germline CDR1 and CDR2 sequences are SEHNR and FQNEAQ (reference sequence). Between the trimmed V and J ends, which lost 4 bases and 5 bases, there was a span of 18 bases. The CDR3 bases are TGTGCCAGCAGCTCCGAAACAGGGTCCGGCGACAATGAGCAGTTCTTC. Its translation is CASSSETGSGDNEQFF.